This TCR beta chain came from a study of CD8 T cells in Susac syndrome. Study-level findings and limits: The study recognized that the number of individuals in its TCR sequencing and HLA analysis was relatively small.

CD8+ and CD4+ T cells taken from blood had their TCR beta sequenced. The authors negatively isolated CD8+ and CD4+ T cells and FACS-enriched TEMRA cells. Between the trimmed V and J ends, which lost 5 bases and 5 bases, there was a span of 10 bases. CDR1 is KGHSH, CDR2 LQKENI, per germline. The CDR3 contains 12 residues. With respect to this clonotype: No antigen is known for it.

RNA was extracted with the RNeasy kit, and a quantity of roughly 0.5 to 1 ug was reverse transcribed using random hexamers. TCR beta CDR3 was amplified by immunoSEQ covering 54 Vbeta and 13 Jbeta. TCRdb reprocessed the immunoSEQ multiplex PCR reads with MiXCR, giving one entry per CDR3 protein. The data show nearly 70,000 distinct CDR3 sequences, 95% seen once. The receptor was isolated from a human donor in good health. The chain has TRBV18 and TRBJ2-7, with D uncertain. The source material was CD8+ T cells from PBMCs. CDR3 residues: CASSLRRHEQYF. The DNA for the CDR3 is TGTGCCAGCTCATTACGTCGGCACGAGCAGTACTTC.